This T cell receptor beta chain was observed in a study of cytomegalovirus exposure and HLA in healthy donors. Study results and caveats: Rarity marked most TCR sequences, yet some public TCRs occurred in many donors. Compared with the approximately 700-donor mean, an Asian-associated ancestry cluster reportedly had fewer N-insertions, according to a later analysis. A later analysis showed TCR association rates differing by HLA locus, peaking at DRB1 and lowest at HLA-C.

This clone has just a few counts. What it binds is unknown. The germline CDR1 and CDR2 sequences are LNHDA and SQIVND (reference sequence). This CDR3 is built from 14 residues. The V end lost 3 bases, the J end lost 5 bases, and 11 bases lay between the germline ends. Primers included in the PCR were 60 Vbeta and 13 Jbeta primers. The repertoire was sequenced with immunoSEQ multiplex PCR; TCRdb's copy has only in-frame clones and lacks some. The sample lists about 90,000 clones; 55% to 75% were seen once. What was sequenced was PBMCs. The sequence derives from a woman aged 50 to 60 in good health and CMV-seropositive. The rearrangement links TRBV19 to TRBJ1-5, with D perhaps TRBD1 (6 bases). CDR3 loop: CASSIRGTDQPQHF. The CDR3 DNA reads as TGTGCCAGTAGTATCAGGGGTACCGATCAGCCCCAGCATTTT.